This is a list of T cell receptor beta chains from one sample in a study of chemoradiotherapy in HPV16-positive cancers. Clones were read by immunoSEQ multiplex PCR, and TCRdb kept only the in-frame ones, dropping some. Of approximately 19,000 clones in the sample, about 90% are singletons; the top ten hold 4.6%. The specimen was blood, collected from a patient who underwent chemoradiotherapy. These receptor sequences come from a human donor with HPV-associated anogenital cancer. CDR3s include the opening cysteine and the closing phenylalanine or tryptophan. A D gene is named only where the DNA matches it firmly. Rows give clone size only sometimes, using once, few, many, or a class for an expanded clone.

V	D	size	length	J	DNA	CDR3
TRBV7-8	.	.	14	TRBJ1-5	TGTGCCAGCAGCTTATCGGTGGAAAGTCAGCCCCAGCATTTT	CASSLSVESQPQHF
TRBV5-1	TRBD2	.	13	TRBJ2-1	TGCGCCAGCAGCTTCCAGCGGGGCAATGAGCAGTTCTTC	CASSFQRGNEQFF
TRBV29-1	.	.	16	TRBJ1-3	TGCAGCGTTGAAATGGGCAACGGAATCTCTGGAAACACCATATATTTT	CSVEMGNGISGNTIYF
TRBV6-1	.	once	16	TRBJ2-6	TGTGCCATCAGTGAGACCCGGGGTTCTGGGGCCAACGTCCTGACTTTC	CAISETRGSGANVLTF
TRBV9	TRBD2	once	18	TRBJ2-5	TGTGCCAGCAGCGTAGAGACTAGCGGGGGGCAAATCCAAGAGACCCAGTACTTC	CASSVETSGGQIQETQYF
TRBV6-5	TRBD1	.	16	TRBJ1-1	TGTGCCAGCAGTTATTCCAACAGGGGACTGAACACTGAAGCTTTCTTT	CASSYSNRGLNTEAFF
TRBV11-2	TRBD2	.	15	TRBJ2-3	TGTGCCAGCAGCTCAAGCGGGACTCGCACAGATACGCAGTATTTT	CASSSSGTRTDTQYF
TRBV6-6	.	once	15	TRBJ1-5	TGTGCCAGCAGTAGAGCTACGGCAGACAATCAGCCCCAGCATTTT	CASSRATADNQPQHF
TRBV7-2	.	.	16	TRBJ2-1	TGTGCCAGCAGCCCGATGCTAATTCCATCCTACAATGAGCAGTTCTTC	CASSPMLIPSYNEQFF
TRBV6-1	.	.	14	TRBJ2-5	TGTGCCAGCAGCCCGACAATGGTTAGAGAGACCCAGTACTTC	CASSPTMVRETQYF
TRBV11-1	.	.	15	TRBJ1-6	TGTGCCAGCAGCCGGGGGGGGCGAGGTAATTCACCCCTCCACTTT	CASSRGGRGNSPLHF
TRBV5-4	.	.	14	TRBJ1-1	TGTGCCAGCAGCCTACTCCACGGGGGGACTGAAGCTTTCTTT	CASSLLHGGTEAFF
TRBV30	.	.	12	TRBJ2-7	TGTGCCTGGAGTGCCCAGGGCTACGAGCAGTACTTC	CAWSAQGYEQYF
TRBV19	.	.	17	TRBJ1-6	TGTGCCAGTAGTATCCCCCCGGGGGCCGCTCAGAATTCACCCCTCCACTTT	CASSIPPGAAQNSPLHF
TRBV27	.	.	17	TRBJ1-1	TGTGCCAGCAGTTCCCCGGCCAGAAGGGGAGGGAACACTGAAGCTTTCTTT	CASSSPARRGGNTEAFF
TRBV30	TRBD1	few	14	TRBJ2-7	TGTGCCTGGGAGGTGAGGGGGCGGTATGGCGAGCAGTACTTC	CAWEVRGRYGEQYF
TRBV15	TRBD2	.	15	TRBJ2-5	TGTGCCACCAGCTTTAGCGGGGGGGCCCGGGAGACCCAGTACTTC	CATSFSGGARETQYF
TRBV11-2	TRBD2	once	16	TRBJ2-5	TGTGCCAGCAGCTTAGGCGGACTAGCGGGACCCGGGACCCAGTACTTC	CASSLGGLAGPGTQYF
TRBV5-8	.	.	16	TRBJ2-7	TGTGCCAGCAGCTTGCTGGCGGCAGGAAGCTCCTACGAGCAGTACTTC	CASSLLAAGSSYEQYF
TRBV5-6	.	.	14	TRBJ2-7	TGTGCCAGCAGCCGGACCATAGCGGCATACGAGCAGTACTTC	CASSRTIAAYEQYF
TRBV6-5	.	.	15	TRBJ1-6	TGTGCCAGCAAGATGACCGGGACGGGGAATTCACCCCTCCACTTT	CASKMTGTGNSPLHF
TRBV7-2	TRBD2	.	14	TRBJ2-7	TGTGCCAGCAGCTCTCGCGGGGGGGCCTACGAGCAGTACTTC	CASSSRGGAYEQYF
TRBV7-9	.	.	12	TRBJ2-5	TGTGCCAGCAGTTGGACAGAAGAGACCCAGTACTTC	CASSWTEETQYF
TRBV10-1	.	.	13	TRBJ1-2	TGCGCCAGCAGTGAGCTAACAGGAGGCGGCTACACCTTC	CASSELTGGGYTF
TRBV9	.	.	14	TRBJ1-2	TGTGCCAGCAGCCCAAGAAGAGTTGCAGCTGGCTACACCTTC	CASSPRRVAAGYTF
TRBV28	.	.	12	TRBJ1-1	TGTGCCAGCAACATAAACAGGAATGAAGCTTTCTTT	CASNINRNEAFF
TRBV19	.	few	15	TRBJ2-1	TGTGCCAGTAGTATAGTAGGGGGGGGCTACAATGAGCAGTTCTTC	CASSIVGGGYNEQFF
TRBV27	.	.	13	TRBJ2-7	TGTGCCAGCAGTTGGGGTATTTCCTACGAGCAGTACTTC	CASSWGISYEQYF
TRBV10-3	TRBD1	.	18	TRBJ1-2	TGTGCCATCAGCTCCGCCGGGACAGGGTTTTTAGTCAGCTATGGCTACACCTTC	CAISSAGTGFLVSYGYTF
TRBV14	.	.	13	TRBJ1-1	TGTGCCAGCAGCCCAGGGGTGAACACTGAAGCTTTCTTT	CASSPGVNTEAFF
TRBV10-3	.	.	15	TRBJ2-1	TGTGCCACGAGGAGGGCGGGGACCGCCTACAATGAGCAGTTCTTC	CATRRAGTAYNEQFF
TRBV5-4	.	.	17	TRBJ2-3	TGTGCCAGCAGCTTGGGTATATCGGGGACTAGCACAGATACGCAGTATTTT	CASSLGISGTSTDTQYF
TRBV5-4	.	.	15	TRBJ2-1	TGTGCCAGCAGCTCGTCCGGGACCGGGTACAATGAGCAGTTCTTC	CASSSSGTGYNEQFF
TRBV7-9	.	.	15	TRBJ1-2	TGTGCCAGCAGCTTCACGGGGCGGACTAACTATGGCTACACCTTC	CASSFTGRTNYGYTF
TRBV7-2	.	.	14	TRBJ1-1	TGTGCCAGCAGCTTAGCAGGGGGGAAAGGTGAAGCTTTCTTT	CASSLAGGKGEAFF
TRBV4-2	TRBD1	.	15	TRBJ2-1	TGTGCCAGCAGCCAACTGGGAGACAGGGGCAATGAGCAGTTCTTC	CASSQLGDRGNEQFF
TRBV10-3	.	.	10	TRBJ2-3	TGTGCCACCGGGCTGGATACGCAGTATTTT	CATGLDTQYF
TRBV4-1	.	.	11	TRBJ2-3	TGCGCCAGCAGCAAGGGAGATACGCAGTATTTT	CASSKGDTQYF
TRBV5-4	TRBD2	.	14	TRBJ2-4	TGTGCCAGCAGCTTCGGACTAGCGGAAAACATTCAGTACTTC	CASSFGLAENIQYF
TRBV7-8	TRBD2	.	16	TRBJ2-2	TGTGCCAGCAGCTTAGCGGCGGGGGGCGCGTCCGGGGAGCTGTTTTTT	CASSLAAGGASGELFF
TRBV25-1	TRBD1	few	13	TRBJ2-7	TGTGCCAGCCGCCCTTGGGACAGTTCCGAGCAGTACTTC	CASRPWDSSEQYF
TRBV6-1	TRBD1	once	15	TRBJ1-2	TGTGCCAGCAGTGAAGCAGCAGGGGGGTTCGGCGGCTACACCTTC	CASSEAAGGFGGYTF
TRBV4-1	TRBD1	.	14	TRBJ2-4	TGCGCCAGCAGCCAAGAGGGACAGAAAAACATTCAGTACTTC	CASSQEGQKNIQYF
TRBV19	TRBD1	.	15	TRBJ1-5	TGTGCCAGTAGTATCGGACAGGGTAGCAATCAGCCCCAGCATTTT	CASSIGQGSNQPQHF
TRBV6-5	.	.	14	TRBJ2-7	TGTGCCAGCAGTCCTTCCACAGGGATCTACGAGCAGTACTTC	CASSPSTGIYEQYF
TRBV19	.	.	13	TRBJ1-5	TGTGCCAGTAGTATGGATCATAATCAGCCCCAGCATTTT	CASSMDHNQPQHF
TRBV27	.	.	11	TRBJ1-1	TGTGCCAGCAGCTCATTCACGGGAGCTTTCTTT	CASSSFTGAFF
TRBV11-2	.	.	12	TRBJ2-5	TGTGCCAGCGGGGGAAGCGGACAGACCCAGTACTTC	CASGGSGQTQYF
TRBV30	.	.	13	TRBJ1-5	TGTGCCTGGAGTCATAGGGTAGGTCAGCCCCAGCATTTT	CAWSHRVGQPQHF
TRBV7-2	.	.	14	TRBJ2-3	TGTGCCAGCAGCCCTAGAATGAGTACAGATACGCAGTATTTT	CASSPRMSTDTQYF
TRBV27	.	.	13	TRBJ1-1	TGTGCCAGCAGTACCCAGGCACGAACTGAAGCTTTCTTT	CASSTQARTEAFF
TRBV6-5	TRBD1	.	14	TRBJ2-7	TGTGCCAGCACCCCGGACAGGGGAATGGGGGAGCAGTACTTC	CASTPDRGMGEQYF
TRBV7-2	.	.	11	TRBJ2-5	TGTGCCAGCAGCTTATTGTTAGGTTTGGACTTC	CASSLLLGLDF
TRBV11-1	.	.	13	TRBJ2-3	TGTGCCAGCAGTCTCGGCTTCACAGATACGCAGTATTTT	CASSLGFTDTQYF
TRBV9	TRBD2	.	17	TRBJ2-5	TGTGCCAGCGGCGGGGCGGGAGGCCCAACGGGCGACGGGGCCCAGTACTTC	CASGGAGGPTGDGAQYF
TRBV19	.	.	15	TRBJ1-5	TGTGCCAGTAGTATAGGGGCAGTCCCTAATCAGCCCCAGCATTTT	CASSIGAVPNQPQHF